A single sample is the source of the 25 T cell receptor beta chains below, sequenced in a study of cytomegalovirus exposure and HLA in healthy donors. The PCR contained 60 Vbeta and 13 Jbeta primers. TCRdb keeps only in-frame clones here, not all; method: immunoSEQ multiplex PCR. The sample includes about 240,000 clones, approximately 78% of them seen just once. The sequencing sample was made of PBMCs. Source of these receptors: a boy between 10 and 17 years old in good health and CMV-seronegative.

V is TRBV29-1 and J is TRBJ2-7; 10 bases are a match to TRBD1. V was clipped by 8 bases and J by 5 bases; unmatched bases: 6. The CDR3 is 12 residues long. CDR1 and CDR2 (germline): SQVTM, ANQGSEA. The CDR3: CSTSGTGDEQYF. The CDR3 DNA reads as TGCAGCACCTCCGGGACAGGGGACGAGCAGTACTTC.

The CDR3 here is CASKTGFSPLHF. The CDR3 DNA follows: TGTGCCAGTAAGACAGGGTTTTCACCCCTCCACTTT. The chain carries TRBV19 and TRBJ1-6, with 7 bases that match TRBD1. Trimming cost V 7 bases and J 9 bases; bases outside gene matches: 3. CDR1 is LNHDA and CDR2 is SQIVND in the germline V gene (reference sequence). The CDR3 sequence is 12 residues long.

The chain carries TRBV6-4 and TRBJ2-2, with 9 bases that match TRBD2. V gave up 6 bases and J gave up 6 bases; unmatched junction bases: 8. Germline lookup yields CDR1 MRHNA and CDR2 SNTAGT. The CDR3 contains 15 residues. CDR3 nucleotides: TGTGCCAGCAGCCTTAGCGGGAGTGTCTCCGGGGAGCTGTTTTTT. Translated: CASSLSGSVSGELFF.

The chain combines TRBV18 with TRBJ1-3; D remains unclear. The germline V gene has CDR1 KGHSH and CDR2 LQKENI. This CDR3 is built from 15 residues. V lost 3 bases to trimming and J lost 0 bases, with 9 bases between them. CDR3 coding DNA: TGTGCCAGCTCACCGAGTTACCACTCTGGAAACACCATATATTTT. It encodes CASSPSYHSGNTIYF.

The CDR3 nucleotides read TGTGCCAGCAGTCGCCGACAGGGGGCCACCTACGAGCAGTACTTC. Amino acids: CASSRRQGATYEQYF. V gene TRBV6-6 combines with J gene TRBJ2-5; 10 bases line up with TRBD1. The DNA matches TRBJ2-7 better at its end, which makes the J call doubtful. The germline CDR1 and CDR2 sequences are MNHNY and SVGAGI (reference sequence). This CDR3 has 15 residues.

The V call is TRBV27, the J call TRBJ1-5; 8 bases line up with TRBD1. The CDR3 is 16 amino acids. Unmatched junction bases numbered 8, after V lost 3 bases and J lost 4 bases. Germline-derived CDR1 and CDR2 are MNHEY and SMNVEV (reference sequence). CDR3 residues: CASSFSSRGRNQPQHF. DNA of the CDR3: TGTGCCAGCAGTTTTTCTTCCAGGGGGCGGAATCAGCCCCAGCATTTT.

CDR3 residues: CASTEGTAWGYTQYF. The CDR3 DNA reads as TGTGCCAGCACCGAGGGGACAGCCTGGGGATATACGCAGTATTTT. This chain connects TRBV2 to TRBJ2-3, with 7 bases matching TRBD1. Trimming removed 7 bases from V and 7 bases from J; junction bases left unmatched: 14. The CDR3 spans 15 residues. Germline CDR1 is SNHLY and CDR2 is FYNNEI.

This clone was detected only once. V usage is TRBV27 and J usage is TRBJ2-7, with 16 bases fitting TRBD2. V shed 2 bases and J 1 base; nucleotides not matched to a gene: 8. The CDR3 is 19 residues long. Germline CDR1 and CDR2: MNHEY and SMNVEV (reference sequence). The CDR3 protein is CASSLVGTSGRALSYEQYF. CDR3 in DNA: TGTGCCAGCAGTTTAGTAGGGACTAGCGGGAGGGCCCTATCCTACGAGCAGTACTTC.

The rearrangement joins TRBV12-5 to TRBJ2-2, with D perhaps matching TRBD1 (5 bases). CDR1 and CDR2 from the germline V gene are LGHNT and FRNRAP. This CDR3 comprises 14 residues. V was pared by 7 bases and J by 6 bases, with 15 bases between. CDR3 bases: TGTGCTAGTGCCTCCTCGACAGTGTCCGGGGAGCTGTTTTTT. The encoded protein is CASASSTVSGELFF.

The chain recombines TRBV4-2 with TRBJ2-3; D call uncertain. The V end lost 0 bases, the J end lost 3 bases, and 10 bases lay between the germline ends. The CDR3 is made up of 15 amino acids. Germline V gives CDR1 LGHNA, CDR2 YNFKEQ. The CDR3 region is CASSQESGWTDTQYF. The CDR3 region has the DNA TGTGCCAGCAGCCAAGAGTCCGGGTGGACAGATACGCAGTATTTT.

The chain joins TRBV9 to TRBJ1-2, with a possible D match to TRBD1 (6 bases). V was shortened by 3 bases and J by 5 bases, with 20 bases between the two germline ends. Germline loops: CDR1 SGDLS, CDR2 YYNGEE. The length of the CDR3 is 16 residues. The CDR3 spells CASSAIGQIVRYGYTF. DNA of the CDR3: TGTGCCAGCAGCGCCATAGGACAGATCGTTCGTTATGGCTACACCTTC.

The rearrangement uses TRBV5-1 and TRBJ1-2; D gene unclear. The CDR3 totals 14 residues. V gave up 0 bases and J gave up 1 base, with 7 bases separating them. Germline loops: CDR1 SGHRS, CDR2 YFSETQ. The DNA for the CDR3 is TGCGCCAGCAGCTTGGGGCAGAATAACTATGGCTACACCTTC. It yields the protein CASSLGQNNYGYTF.

The rearrangement joins TRBV10-3 to TRBJ1-2; D is ambiguous. Germline values: CDR1 ENHRY, CDR2 SYGVKD. Trimming left V 2 bases short and J 1 base short, with 11 bases between. CDR3 size: 15 residues. The CDR3 spells CAISEVRMLNYGYTF. The CDR3, as DNA: TGTGCCATCAGTGAGGTGAGGATGCTTAACTATGGCTACACCTTC.

The chain joins TRBV28 to TRBJ2-2, with 10 bases matching TRBD2. CDR1 and CDR2 from the germline V gene are MDHEN and SYDVKM. The CDR3 is 16 residues long. V lost 5 bases, J lost 5 bases, and 8 bases stayed unmatched. The CDR3 coding sequence is TGTGCCAGCAGTCCCACTAGCGGGGCAGGGACCGGGGAGCTGTTTTTT. Amino acid sequence: CASSPTSGAGTGELFF.

This clone came up a few times. V and J are TRBV5-1 and TRBJ2-3; a weak D match, TRBD1 (6 bases). Deletions cut 0 bases from V and 0 bases from J, with 11 bases between. The germline gives CDR1 SGHRS, CDR2 YFSETQ. CDR3 length equals 16 residues. CDR3 in amino acids: CASSLVWTESTDTQYF. The CDR3 DNA follows: TGCGCCAGCAGCTTGGTTTGGACAGAGAGCACAGATACGCAGTATTTT.

The CDR3: CASSPSGRYTGELFF. The CDR3 nucleotides read TGTGCCAGCAGCCCTAGCGGGAGGTACACCGGGGAGCTGTTTTTT. The genes are TRBV5-5 and TRBJ2-2, with 11 bases aligning to TRBD2. CDR1 and CDR2 (germline): SGHKS, YYEKEE (reference sequence). With V trimmed by 4 bases and J by 3 bases, 2 bases remained unmatched. The CDR3 totals 15 residues.

This clone was detected only a few times. The V gene is TRBV11-3, the J gene TRBJ1-1; D possibly corresponds to TRBD1 (5 bases). There are 12 residues in the CDR3. The germline CDR1 and CDR2 sequences are SGHNT and YENEEA. The V end was cut by 5 bases, the J end by 5 bases, with 9 bases between. CDR3 bases: TGTGCCAGCAGCGGAAGACAGACTGAAGCTTTCTTT. Protein: CASSGRQTEAFF.

This chain joins TRBV30 and TRBJ1-5; D gene uncertain. CDR1 and CDR2 from the germline V gene are GTSNPN and SVGIG (reference sequence). The germline V and J ends were trimmed by 0 bases and 0 bases, with 15 bases remaining between them. This CDR3 is built from 17 residues. The CDR3 DNA sequence: TGTGCCTGGAGTGTACAATGGGCACGATATAGCAATCAGCCCCAGCATTTT. Amino acid sequence: CAWSVQWARYSNQPQHF.

V usage is TRBV19 and J usage is TRBJ2-6; D ambiguous. The CDR3 spans 13 residues. Trimming took off 5 bases at V and 11 bases at J, with 13 bases between the two ends. Looked up from germline, CDR1 is LNHDA and CDR2 is SQIVND (reference sequence). CDR3 sequence reads: CASSPDTTDVLTF. The DNA of the CDR3 is TGTGCCAGTAGTCCCGACACCACCGACGTCCTGACTTTC.

V and J are TRBV5-1 and TRBJ1-2, with TRBD1 identical over 9 bases. V was pared by 2 bases and J by 3 bases, with 2 bases of the junction left unmatched. The length of the CDR3 is 14 residues. The V gene's germline CDR1 is SGHRS and CDR2 YFSETQ. CDR3 bases: TGCGCCAGCAGCTTTACAGGGGGCGACTATGGCTACACCTTC. It translates to CASSFTGGDYGYTF. Full variable domain (outside the CDR3, taken from reference TRBV5-1 and TRBJ1-2): KAGVTQTPRYLIKTRGQQVTLSCSPISGHRSVSWYQQTPGQGLQFLFEYFSETQRNKGNFPGRFSGRQFSNSRSEMNVSTLELGDSALYLCASSFTGGDYGYTFGSGTRLTVV.

This clone has only a few counts. This chain links TRBV19 with TRBJ2-3, with 11 positions matching TRBD2. The length of the CDR3 is 16 residues. Per germline, CDR1 LNHDA and CDR2 SQIVND (reference sequence). The V gene end was trimmed by 5 bases and the J gene end by 0 bases; junction bases not matched to a gene: 4. The CDR3 here is CASSFRTSGSTDTQYF. CDR3 nucleotide sequence: TGTGCCAGTAGTTTCCGGACTAGCGGGAGCACAGATACGCAGTATTTT.

CDR3 DNA sequence: TGTGCCTGGAGTGGCGGACTCAGTTCACCCCTCCACTTT. Translation: CAWSGGLSSPLHF. V is TRBV30 and J is TRBJ1-6; D uncertain. The CDR3 sequence is 13 residues long. The germline CDR1 and CDR2 sequences are GTSNPN and SVGIG (reference sequence). Between the trimmed V and J ends, which lost 1 base and 9 bases, there was a span of 10 bases.

This rearrangement joins TRBV5-1 to TRBJ1-1; D remains unclear. The germline CDR1 and CDR2 sequences are SGHRS and YFSETQ. V dropped 0 bases and J dropped 1 base, with 13 bases sitting between them. The CDR3 spans 16 residues. The CDR3 bases are TGCGCCAGCAGCTTGGCCGAGAGGGTTGAGAACACTGAAGCTTTCTTT. As protein: CASSLAERVENTEAFF.

The rearrangement links TRBV30 to TRBJ1-1; D gene ambiguous. V lost 3 bases to trimming and J lost 4 bases, with 18 bases between them. Germline CDR1 reads GTSNPN; CDR2 reads SVGIG (reference sequence). The CDR3 has 15 residues. DNA for the CDR3: TGTGCCTGGAGACAGCTGTGGCCTTTCAGCACTGAAGCTTTCTTT. Its protein product is CAWRQLWPFSTEAFF.

This rearrangement joins TRBV2 to TRBJ2-2; weak D call: TRBD2 (5 bases). The CDR3 is 14 residues long. V was shortened by 6 bases and J by 6 bases, with 14 bases between the two germline ends. Germline-derived CDR1 and CDR2 are SNHLY and FYNNEI. This CDR3 is CASRDTGLAGELFF. The CDR3 DNA is TGTGCCAGCAGAGACACGGGGTTAGCCGGGGAGCTGTTTTTT.